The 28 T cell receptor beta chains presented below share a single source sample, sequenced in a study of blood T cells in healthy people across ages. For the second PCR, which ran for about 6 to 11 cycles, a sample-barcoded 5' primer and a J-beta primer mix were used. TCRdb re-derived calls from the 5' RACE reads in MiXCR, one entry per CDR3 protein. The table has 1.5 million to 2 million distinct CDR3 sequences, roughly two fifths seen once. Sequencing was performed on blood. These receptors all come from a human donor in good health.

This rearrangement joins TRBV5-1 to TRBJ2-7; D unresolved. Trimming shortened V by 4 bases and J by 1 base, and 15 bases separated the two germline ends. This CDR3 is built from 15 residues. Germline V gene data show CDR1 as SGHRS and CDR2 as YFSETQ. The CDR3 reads CASSTRTAGSYEQYF. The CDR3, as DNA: TGCGCCAGCAGCACAAGAACAGCAGGTTCCTACGAGCAGTACTTC.

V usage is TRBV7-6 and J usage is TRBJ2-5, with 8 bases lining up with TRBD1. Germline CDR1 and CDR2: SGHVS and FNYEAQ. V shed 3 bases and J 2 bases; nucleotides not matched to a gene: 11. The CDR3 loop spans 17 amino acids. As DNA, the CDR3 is TGTGCCAGCAGCTTTACAGGGGGGCGGATACTACAAGAGACCCAGTACTTC. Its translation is CASSFTGGRILQETQYF.

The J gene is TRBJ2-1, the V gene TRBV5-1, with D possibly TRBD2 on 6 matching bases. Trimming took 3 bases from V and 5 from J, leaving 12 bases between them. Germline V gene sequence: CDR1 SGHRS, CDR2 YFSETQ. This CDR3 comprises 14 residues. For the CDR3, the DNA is TGCGCCAGCAGCTCGACGGGACTTAACAATGAGCAGTTCTTC. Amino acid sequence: CASSSTGLNNEQFF.

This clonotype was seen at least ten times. For the CDR3, the DNA is TGTGCCAGCAGTTACAGTACCACAGATACGCAGTATTTT. Amino acids: CASSYSTTDTQYF. This rearrangement joins TRBV6-2 or TRBV6-3 to TRBJ2-3, with no clear D. Looked up from germline, CDR1 is MNHEY and CDR2 is SVGEGT. This CDR3 region has 13 residues. Trimming stripped 2 bases from V and 2 bases from J, with 5 bases between.

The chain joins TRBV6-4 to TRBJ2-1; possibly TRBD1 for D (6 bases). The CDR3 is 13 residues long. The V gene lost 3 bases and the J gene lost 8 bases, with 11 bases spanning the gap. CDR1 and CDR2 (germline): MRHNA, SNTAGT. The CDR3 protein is CASSDMTGDEQFF. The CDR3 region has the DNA TGTGCCAGCAGTGATATGACAGGAGATGAGCAGTTCTTC.

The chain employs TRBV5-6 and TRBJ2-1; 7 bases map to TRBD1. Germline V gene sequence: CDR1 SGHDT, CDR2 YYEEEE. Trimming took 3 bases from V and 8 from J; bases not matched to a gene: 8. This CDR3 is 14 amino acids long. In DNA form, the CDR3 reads TGTGCCAGCAGCTGGGCCCACAGGGGTGATGAGCAGTTCTTC. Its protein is CASSWAHRGDEQFF. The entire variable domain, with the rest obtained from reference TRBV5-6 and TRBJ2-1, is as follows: DAGVTQSPTHLIKTRGQQVTLRCSPKSGHDTVSWYQQALGQGPQFIFQYYEEEERQRGNFPDRFSGHQFPNYSSELNVNALLLGDSALYLCASSWAHRGDEQFFGPGTRLTVL.

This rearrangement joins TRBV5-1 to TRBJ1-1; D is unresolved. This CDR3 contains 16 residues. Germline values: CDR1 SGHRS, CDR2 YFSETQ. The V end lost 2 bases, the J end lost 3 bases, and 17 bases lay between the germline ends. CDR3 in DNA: TGCGCCAGCAGCTTTACCTGGGCCGGAGGGTACACTGAAGCTTTCTTT. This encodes CASSFTWAGGYTEAFF. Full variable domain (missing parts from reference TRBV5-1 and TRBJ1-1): KAGVTQTPRYLIKTRGQQVTLSCSPISGHRSVSWYQQTPGQGLQFLFEYFSETQRNKGNFPGRFSGRQFSNSRSEMNVSTLELGDSALYLCASSFTWAGGYTEAFFGQGTRLTVV.

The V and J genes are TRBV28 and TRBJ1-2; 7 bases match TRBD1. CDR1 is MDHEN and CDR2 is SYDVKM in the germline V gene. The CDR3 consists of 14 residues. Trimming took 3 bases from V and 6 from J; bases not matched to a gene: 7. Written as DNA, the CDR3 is TGTGCCAGCAGTTTGACAGGGAATTTTCATGGCTACACCTTC. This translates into CASSLTGNFHGYTF.

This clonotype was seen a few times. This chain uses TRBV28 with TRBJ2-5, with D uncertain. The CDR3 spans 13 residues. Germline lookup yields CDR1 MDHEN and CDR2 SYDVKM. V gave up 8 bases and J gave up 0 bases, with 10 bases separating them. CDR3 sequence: CASESTNQETQYF. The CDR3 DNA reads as TGTGCCAGCGAGAGTACGAACCAAGAGACCCAGTACTTC.

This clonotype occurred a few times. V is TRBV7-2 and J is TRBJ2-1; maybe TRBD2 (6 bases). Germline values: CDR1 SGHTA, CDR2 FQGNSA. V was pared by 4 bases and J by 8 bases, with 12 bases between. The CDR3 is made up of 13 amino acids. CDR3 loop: CASSSVRGYEQFF. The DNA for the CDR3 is TGTGCCAGCAGCTCGGTCCGGGGGTATGAGCAGTTCTTC. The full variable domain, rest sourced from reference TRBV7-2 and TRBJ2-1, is GAGVSQSPSNKVTEKGKDVELRCDPISGHTALYWYRQSLGQGLEFLIYFQGNSAPDKSGLPSDRFSAERTGGSVSTLTIQRTQQEDSAVYLCASSSVRGYEQFFGPGTRLTVL.

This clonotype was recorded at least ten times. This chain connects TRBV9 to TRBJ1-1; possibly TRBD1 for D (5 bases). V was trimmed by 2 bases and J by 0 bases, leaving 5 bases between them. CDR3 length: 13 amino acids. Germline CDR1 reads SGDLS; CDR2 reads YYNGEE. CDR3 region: CASSVRVNTEAFF. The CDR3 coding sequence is TGTGCCAGCAGCGTCAGGGTGAACACTGAAGCTTTCTTT.

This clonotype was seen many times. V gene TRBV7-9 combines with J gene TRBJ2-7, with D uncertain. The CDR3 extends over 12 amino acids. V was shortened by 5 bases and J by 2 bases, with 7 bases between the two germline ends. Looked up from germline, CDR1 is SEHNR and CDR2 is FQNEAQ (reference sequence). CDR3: CASSIDTYEQYF. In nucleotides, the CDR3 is TGTGCCAGCAGCATCGACACCTACGAGCAGTACTTC.

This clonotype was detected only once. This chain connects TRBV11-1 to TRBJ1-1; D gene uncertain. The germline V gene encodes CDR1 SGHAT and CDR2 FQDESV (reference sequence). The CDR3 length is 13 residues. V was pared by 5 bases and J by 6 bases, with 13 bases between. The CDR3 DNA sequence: TGTGCCAGCAGCCCTGTGGACGCCTCTGAAGCTTTCTTT. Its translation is CASSPVDASEAFF.

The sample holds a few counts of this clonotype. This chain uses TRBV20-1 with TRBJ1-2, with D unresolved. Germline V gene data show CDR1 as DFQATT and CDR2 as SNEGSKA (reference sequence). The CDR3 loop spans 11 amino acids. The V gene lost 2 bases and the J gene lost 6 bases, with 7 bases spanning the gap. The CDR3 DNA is TGCAGTGCTAGAATGAGAGATGGCTACACCTTC. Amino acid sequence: CSARMRDGYTF.

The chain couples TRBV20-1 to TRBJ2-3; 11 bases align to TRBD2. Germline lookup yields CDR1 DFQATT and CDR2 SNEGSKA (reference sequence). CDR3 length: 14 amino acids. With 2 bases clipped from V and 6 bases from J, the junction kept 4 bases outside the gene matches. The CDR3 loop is CSARNSGGADTQYF. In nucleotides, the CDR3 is TGCAGTGCTAGAAATAGCGGGGGGGCGGATACGCAGTATTTT.

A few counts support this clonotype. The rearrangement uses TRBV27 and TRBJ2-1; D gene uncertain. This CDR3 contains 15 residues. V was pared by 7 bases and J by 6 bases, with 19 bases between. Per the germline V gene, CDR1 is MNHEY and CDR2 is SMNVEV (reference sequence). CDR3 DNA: TGTGCCAGCACCACCTACGGTAGCCGTCCCAATGAGCAGTTCTTC. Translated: CASTTYGSRPNEQFF.

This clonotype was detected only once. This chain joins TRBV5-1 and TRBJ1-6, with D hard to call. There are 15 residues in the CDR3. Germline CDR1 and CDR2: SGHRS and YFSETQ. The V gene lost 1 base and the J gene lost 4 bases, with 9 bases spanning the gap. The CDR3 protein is CASSLTDTYNSPLHF. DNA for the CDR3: TGCGCCAGCAGCTTGACAGATACTTATAATTCACCCCTCCACTTT.

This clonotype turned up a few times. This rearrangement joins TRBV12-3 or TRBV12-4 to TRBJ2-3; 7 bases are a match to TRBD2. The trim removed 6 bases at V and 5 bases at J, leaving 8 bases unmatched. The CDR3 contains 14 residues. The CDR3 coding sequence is TGTGCCAGCAGCGGGGCCGCGGGAGTAGATACGCAGTATTTT. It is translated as CASSGAAGVDTQYF.

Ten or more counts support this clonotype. CDR3 in amino acids: CASSLARGAYNEQFF. The CDR3 bases are TGTGCCAGCAGCTTAGCGCGGGGGGCCTACAATGAGCAGTTCTTC. The gene calls are TRBV7-2 and TRBJ2-1, with TRBD2 matching over 8 bases. The CDR3 runs to 15 residues. Germline V CDR1 and CDR2: SGHTA, FQGNSA. Trimming cost V 0 bases and J 2 bases; bases outside gene matches: 0.

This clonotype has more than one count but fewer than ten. The CDR3 DNA is TGCGCCAGCAAGGCCCCGGGGGGCTATGGCTACACCTTC. Its protein is CASKAPGGYGYTF. The chain uses TRBV5-1 and TRBJ1-2, with a weak D call TRBD1 (5 bases). This CDR3 has 13 amino acids. Per germline, CDR1 SGHRS and CDR2 YFSETQ. V was pared by 6 bases and J by 4 bases, with 13 bases between.

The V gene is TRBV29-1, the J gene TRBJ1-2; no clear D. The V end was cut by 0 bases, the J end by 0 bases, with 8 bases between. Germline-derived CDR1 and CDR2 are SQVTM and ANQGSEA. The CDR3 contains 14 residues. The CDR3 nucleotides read TGCAGCGTTGAAGATTTTCAGGCTAACTATGGCTACACCTTC. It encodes CSVEDFQANYGYTF.

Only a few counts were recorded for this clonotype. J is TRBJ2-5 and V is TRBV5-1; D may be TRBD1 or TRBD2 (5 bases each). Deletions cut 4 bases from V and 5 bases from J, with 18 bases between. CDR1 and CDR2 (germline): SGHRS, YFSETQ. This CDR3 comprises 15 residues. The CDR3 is CASSVAGTPTETQYF. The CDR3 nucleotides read TGCGCCAGCAGCGTAGCCGGGACCCCGACGGAGACCCAGTACTTC.

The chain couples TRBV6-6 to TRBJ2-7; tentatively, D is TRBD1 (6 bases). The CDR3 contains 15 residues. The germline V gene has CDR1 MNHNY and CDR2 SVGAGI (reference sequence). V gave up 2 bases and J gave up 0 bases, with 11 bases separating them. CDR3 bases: TGTGCCAGCAGTTACCTTGGACAGTCCTCCTACGAGCAGTACTTC. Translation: CASSYLGQSSYEQYF.

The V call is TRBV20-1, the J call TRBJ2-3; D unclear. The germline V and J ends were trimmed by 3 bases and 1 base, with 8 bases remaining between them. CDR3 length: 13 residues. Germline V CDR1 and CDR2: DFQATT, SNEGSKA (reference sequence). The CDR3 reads CSASEQGTDTQYF. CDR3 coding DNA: TGCAGTGCTAGCGAGCAGGGCACAGATACGCAGTATTTT.

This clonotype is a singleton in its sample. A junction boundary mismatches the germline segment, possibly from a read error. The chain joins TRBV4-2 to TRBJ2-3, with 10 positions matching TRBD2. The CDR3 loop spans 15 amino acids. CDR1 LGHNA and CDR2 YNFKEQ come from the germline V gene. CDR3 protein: CAGSQNSGGPDTQYF. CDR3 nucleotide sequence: TGTGCCGGCAGCCAAAATAGCGGGGGGCCAGATACGCAGTATTTT.

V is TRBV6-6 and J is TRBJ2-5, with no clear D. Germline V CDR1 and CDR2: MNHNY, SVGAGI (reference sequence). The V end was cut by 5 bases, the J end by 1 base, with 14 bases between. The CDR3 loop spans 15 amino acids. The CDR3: CASSPTEAFQETQYF. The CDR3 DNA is TGTGCCAGCAGTCCAACAGAAGCCTTCCAAGAGACCCAGTACTTC.

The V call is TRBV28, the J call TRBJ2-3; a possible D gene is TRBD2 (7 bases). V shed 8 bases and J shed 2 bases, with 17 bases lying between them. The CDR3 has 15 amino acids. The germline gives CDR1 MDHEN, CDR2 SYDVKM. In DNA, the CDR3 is TGTGCCAGCGAACGGACCGGGGGGCCCACAGATACGCAGTATTTT. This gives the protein CASERTGGPTDTQYF.

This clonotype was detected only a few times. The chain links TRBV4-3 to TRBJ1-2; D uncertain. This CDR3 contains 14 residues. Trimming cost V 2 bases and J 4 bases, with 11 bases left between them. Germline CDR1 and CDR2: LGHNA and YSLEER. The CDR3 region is CASSQQLSGYGYTF. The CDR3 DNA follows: TGCGCCAGCAGCCAACAGTTGTCTGGCTATGGCTACACCTTC.